Below are 20 T cell receptor beta chains sequenced from a single sample in a study of blood T cell repertoires in COVID-19. Only in-frame clones appear in the TCRdb table, and some are missing; sequencing was by immunoSEQ multiplex PCR. The sample has about 36,000 clones, approximately 90% seen once. The specimen was peripheral blood. Receptors were obtained from a man in his 60s with acute or convalescent COVID-19.

The chain joins TRBV5-1 to TRBJ1-4; D unclear. Germline V gives CDR1 SGHRS, CDR2 YFSETQ. The CDR3 length is 17 residues. V lost 0 bases to trimming and J lost 0 bases, with 12 bases between them. The CDR3 is CASSLGGGAATNEKLFF. CDR3 nucleotide sequence: TGCGCCAGCAGCTTGGGAGGCGGCGCAGCAACTAATGAAAAACTGTTTTTT.

This chain connects TRBV11-2 to TRBJ1-6; 12 bases are shared with TRBD1. Per germline, CDR1 SGHAT and CDR2 FQNNGV. The V and J ends lost 4 bases and 4 bases, in that order; junction bases with no gene match: 8. The CDR3 sequence is 18 residues long. CDR3: CASSSGTGGNPYNSPLHF. DNA for the CDR3: TGTGCCAGCAGCTCTGGGACAGGGGGCAACCCTTATAATTCACCCCTCCACTTT.

The chain links TRBV3-1 (or the pseudogene TRBV3-2) to TRBJ1-1; 7 bases match TRBD1. V shed 2 bases and J 11 bases; nucleotides not matched to a gene: 5. The CDR3 covers 12 residues. Germline V lookup: CDR1 LGHDT, CDR2 YNNKEL (reference sequence). The CDR3 region has the DNA TGTGCCAGCAGCCAAATAGACAGGGCGGCTTTCTTT. Encoded protein: CASSQIDRAAFF.

The chain links TRBV5-6 to TRBJ1-2, with a tentative D call TRBD1 (6 bases). The CDR3 spans 14 residues. Germline V gene data show CDR1 as SGHDT and CDR2 as YYEEEE. Trimming left V 7 bases short and J 5 bases short, with 18 bases between. The CDR3 reads CASAIPGQPYGYTF. The CDR3 nucleotides are TGTGCCAGCGCAATACCGGGACAACCATATGGCTACACCTTC.

This clone was seen more than once but under ten times. The chain uses TRBV7-2 and TRBJ1-2; D is possibly TRBD1 (5 bases). From germline, CDR1 is SGHTA and CDR2 FQGNSA. With 5 bases removed from V and 5 bases from J, the gap between germline ends came to 18 bases. The CDR3 spans 15 residues. The CDR3 protein is CASSPGTEGSYGYTF. CDR3 DNA: TGTGCCAGCAGCCCGGGGACTGAGGGATCTTATGGCTACACCTTC.

The CDR3 is CASGEDRGSDLELFF. CDR3 nucleotides: TGCGCCAGCGGGGAGGATCGAGGGTCAGACTTGGAGCTGTTTTTT. V gene TRBV10-1 combines with J gene TRBJ2-2; D is perhaps TRBD2 (6 bases). With 8 bases removed from V and 10 bases from J, the gap between germline ends came to 23 bases. This CDR3 contains 15 residues. The V gene's germline CDR1 is WNHNN and CDR2 SYGVQD (reference sequence).

J is TRBJ1-5 and V is TRBV2; tentatively, D is TRBD1 (5 bases). V dropped 8 bases and J dropped 0 bases, with 11 bases sitting between them. Germline loops: CDR1 SNHLY, CDR2 FYNNEI. The CDR3 is 14 amino acids. The CDR3 here is CASGWGSSNQPQHF. The CDR3 DNA follows: TGTGCCAGCGGTTGGGGCAGTAGCAATCAGCCCCAGCATTTT.

This clone has just one count. The chain uses TRBV11-2 and TRBJ1-3; no firm D call. Germline V gene sequence: CDR1 SGHAT, CDR2 FQNNGV. CDR3 length equals 15 residues. Trimming took off 8 bases at V and 2 bases at J, with 16 bases between the two ends. In DNA, the CDR3 is TGTGCCAGCGCAGTTACCGACACGACTGGAAACACCATATATTTT. This gives the protein CASAVTDTTGNTIYF.

The gene calls are TRBV2 and TRBJ2-2; 7 bases match TRBD2. CDR1 and CDR2 from the germline V gene are SNHLY and FYNNEI. V dropped 0 bases and J dropped 7; count of bases not matched to a gene: 2. This CDR3 contains 14 residues. Here the CDR3 DNA reads TGTGCCAGCAGTGAAGCGAGGACTAGCGGGGAGCTGTTTTTT. This translates into CASSEARTSGELFF.

This chain joins TRBV18 and TRBJ2-1; 7 nucleotides line up with TRBD1. V lost 6 bases and J lost 3; bases outside the gene matches: 8. The germline V gene encodes CDR1 KGHSH and CDR2 LQKENI. This CDR3 region has 15 residues. The CDR3 spells CASSRDRVRYNEQFF. The CDR3 DNA sequence: TGTGCCAGCTCGCGTGACAGGGTCCGCTACAATGAGCAGTTCTTC.

This chain links TRBV28 with TRBJ2-1; D might be TRBD2 (5 bases). Looked up from germline, CDR1 is MDHEN and CDR2 is SYDVKM. The CDR3 is 14 amino acids. Deletions cut 7 bases from V and 9 bases from J, with 19 bases between. CDR3 sequence (DNA): TGTGCCAGCATCACGCATGGGAGTACGGGTGAGCAGTTCTTC. The encoded protein is CASITHGSTGEQFF.

CDR3 loop: CASSQDRSGRRAGELFF. CDR3 DNA: TGTGCCAGCAGCCAAGATCGAAGCGGGAGAAGGGCCGGGGAGCTGTTTTTT. V gene TRBV3-1 (or the pseudogene TRBV3-2) combines with J gene TRBJ2-2; 8 bases line up with TRBD2. V trimming: 0 bases; J trimming: 6 bases; junction bases outside the gene matches: 9. From germline, CDR1 is LGHDT and CDR2 YNNKEL (reference sequence). This CDR3 is 17 amino acids long.

This chain uses TRBV5-5 with TRBJ1-1; TRBD1 might be the D (5 bases). Trimming took off 0 bases at V and 6 bases at J, with 15 bases between the two ends. Germline values: CDR1 SGHKS, CDR2 YYEKEE (reference sequence). The CDR3 is 15 amino acids. CDR3 sequence: CASSLVPGRVAEAFF. The CDR3 DNA reads TGTGCCAGCAGCTTGGTTCCAGGGCGAGTGGCTGAAGCTTTCTTT.

V is TRBV2 and J is TRBJ2-3; 7 bases are shared with TRBD2. Looked up from germline, CDR1 is SNHLY and CDR2 is FYNNEI. CDR3 length: 17 residues. Unmatched junction bases numbered 12, after V lost 6 bases and J lost 0 bases. The CDR3 spells CASSEPLLAASTDTQYF. CDR3 in DNA: TGTGCCAGCAGCGAACCGCTTCTAGCGGCAAGCACAGATACGCAGTATTTT.

This rearrangement joins TRBV7-2 to TRBJ1-3; D is unresolved. The CDR3 runs 13 residues. The germline V gene encodes CDR1 SGHTA and CDR2 FQGNSA. V was shortened by 6 bases and J by 1 base, with 7 bases between the two germline ends. The CDR3 nucleotides read TGTGCCAGCAGTCCGGGGTCTGGAAACACCATATATTTT. Translation: CASSPGSGNTIYF.

CDR3 DNA sequence: TGTGCCTGGAGCGAAGGACTAGCCTACGAGCAGTACGTC. Its translation is CAWSEGLAYEQYV. V is TRBV30 and J is TRBJ2-7; 7 bases agree with TRBD2. The germline V gene has CDR1 GTSNPN and CDR2 SVGIG (reference sequence). Trimming took 3 bases from V and 2 from J; bases not matched to a gene: 4. The CDR3 consists of 13 residues.

This chain connects TRBV7-9 to TRBJ2-7; 8 bases agree with TRBD1. This CDR3 has 14 residues. The trim removed 2 bases at V and 5 bases at J, leaving 5 bases unmatched. Germline V gene sequence: CDR1 SEHNR, CDR2 FQNEAQ (reference sequence). DNA for the CDR3: TGTGCCAGCAGCTTATGGACAGGGCGCGACGAGCAGTACTTC. Its protein product is CASSLWTGRDEQYF.

The rearrangement joins TRBV5-1 to TRBJ1-6; 10 bases agree with TRBD1. V gave up 3 bases and J gave up 10 bases; unmatched junction bases: 4. The CDR3 runs 14 residues. Looked up from germline, CDR1 is SGHRS and CDR2 is YFSETQ. CDR3 region: CASSSGQGGSPLHF. For the CDR3, the DNA is TGCGCCAGCAGCTCAGGACAGGGGGGCTCACCCCTCCACTTT.

The DNA of the CDR3 is TGTGCCAGCAGCTTGGGGGGTCGGGGCACCGGGGAGCTGTTTTTT. It yields the protein CASSLGGRGTGELFF. The rearrangement links TRBV5-4 to TRBJ2-2; D might be TRBD2 (5 bases). The CDR3 has 15 amino acids. The germline CDR1 and CDR2 sequences are SGHNT and YYREEE (reference sequence). Trimming cost V 0 bases and J 4 bases, with 10 bases left between them.

The V gene is TRBV9, the J gene TRBJ2-4; perhaps TRBD2 as D (6 bases). Deletions cut 0 bases from V and 1 base from J, with 14 bases between. Germline V lookup: CDR1 SGDLS, CDR2 YYNGEE. The CDR3 sequence is 17 residues long. CDR3 sequence (DNA): TGTGCCAGCAGCGTAGGTGGAGGAGGGGTCGCCAAAAACATTCAGTACTTC. Protein: CASSVGGGGVAKNIQYF.